Each of the 16 T cell receptor beta chains below was sequenced from the same sample in a study of human T cells and chemical hapten exposure. This sample's time point: pre-sensitization, week 0. Specified treatment: therapeutic diphenylcyclopropenone sensitization with weekly scalp DPC. TCRdb itself ran the RACE reads through MiXCR, one entry per CDR3 protein. The table has around 300,000 distinct CDR3 sequences, approximately 7.5% seen once. This specimen was whole blood, taken in connection with sensitization to the hapten diphenylcyclopropenone (DPC). Receptors were obtained from a man aged 18 to 35 with alopecia areata. Some clones in this sample may be carry-over from other donors' samples.

This clonotype was found a few times. The CDR3 sequence is CASSPIQGAEEKLFF. As DNA, the CDR3 is TGTGCCAGCTCACCAATACAGGGGGCAGAGGAAAAACTGTTTTTT. The V and J genes are TRBV18 and TRBJ1-4; TRBD1 agrees at 9 bases. CDR1 KGHSH and CDR2 LQKENI come from the germline V gene. The junction had 6 bases not matched to a gene; V was cut back by 2 bases and J by 8 bases. The CDR3 totals 15 residues.

In this sample, this clonotype turned up many times. The rearrangement links TRBV29-1 to TRBJ2-3, with D possibly TRBD1 on 6 matching bases. V lost 3 bases and J 1 base, leaving 8 bases between the germline ends. Germline CDR1 reads SQVTM; CDR2 reads ANQGSEA. The CDR3 loop spans 13 amino acids. The CDR3 is CSVDYRGTDTQYF. As DNA, the CDR3 is TGCAGCGTTGACTACAGGGGCACAGATACGCAGTATTTT.

The chain joins TRBV6-1 to TRBJ1-6; no definite D call. CDR3 length equals 13 residues. Trimming pared 8 bases from V and 5 bases from J, leaving 10 bases between. The V gene's germline CDR1 is MNHNS and CDR2 SASEGT. CDR3 in amino acids: CASCTVDNSPLHF. The CDR3 DNA reads as TGTGCCAGCTGCACAGTTGATAATTCACCCCTCCACTTT.

This clonotype has ten or more counts. The J gene is TRBJ1-1, the V gene TRBV20-1; D is uncertain. This CDR3 comprises 12 residues. Deletions cut 6 bases from V and 4 bases from J, with 12 bases between. Per the germline V gene, CDR1 is DFQATT and CDR2 is SNEGSKA (reference sequence). The CDR3 is CSATEGFTEAFF. DNA for the CDR3: TGCAGTGCGACCGAAGGGTTCACTGAAGCTTTCTTT.

This sequence joins TRBV5-1 and TRBJ2-6, with TRBD1 as a possible D gene (6 bases). V was shortened by 4 bases and J by 4 bases, with 21 bases between the two germline ends. CDR1 SGHRS and CDR2 YFSETQ come from the germline V gene. The CDR3 totals 18 residues. DNA of the CDR3: TGCGCCAGCAGCACCCTCACAGGGAGAGGGGCCGGGGCCAACGTCCTGACTTTC. Amino acids: CASSTLTGRGAGANVLTF.

In regard to this clonotype: One end of the junction varies from germline; a read error may be responsible. The rearrangement links TRBV6-5 to TRBJ2-3; D unclear. The germline V gene has CDR1 MNHEY and CDR2 SVGAGI. This CDR3 is 13 amino acids long. The CDR3 region is CASGYGYTDTQYF. Written as DNA, the CDR3 is TGTGCCAGCGGTTACGGATACACAGATACGCAGTATTTT.

In this sample, this clonotype turned up many times. The genes are TRBV3-1 and TRBJ1-1; TRBD1 is a possible D gene (5 bases). V gave up 4 bases and J gave up 4 bases, with 10 bases separating them. Looked up from germline, CDR1 is LGHDT and CDR2 is YNNKEL (reference sequence). CDR3 length equals 13 residues. The CDR3 DNA reads as TGTGCCAGCAGCCCAAGGGGTGCCACTGAAGCTTTCTTT. This gives the protein CASSPRGATEAFF.

A few counts support this clonotype. V is TRBV16 and J is TRBJ1-5; D is unresolved. Per the germline V gene, CDR1 is KGHSY and CDR2 is FQNENV. CDR3 size: 15 residues. Between the trimmed V and J ends, which lost 0 bases and 1 base, there was a span of 7 bases. Written as DNA, the CDR3 is TGTGCCAGCAGCCAATCGGGCAGGAGCAATCAGCCCCAGCATTTT. Translating gives CASSQSGRSNQPQHF.

This chain connects TRBV3-1 to TRBJ2-1; D is unclear. CDR1 is LGHDT and CDR2 is YNNKEL in the germline V gene (reference sequence). This CDR3 has 13 amino acids. Trimming shortened V by 0 bases and J by 12 bases, and 12 bases separated the two germline ends. Written as DNA, the CDR3 is TGTGCCAGCAGCCAAGATAAGGAGCCAAGGCAGTTCTTC. Encoded protein: CASSQDKEPRQFF.

A remark on this clonotype: Possible read error: a much larger clone is one base away. Given the absence of the conserved phenylalanine or tryptophan at the CDR3 end, a read error is likely. The rearrangement links TRBV10-3 to TRBJ1-6, with D uncertain. The V gene lost 0 bases and the J gene lost 8 bases, with 8 bases spanning the gap. The CDR3 totals 14 residues. Germline CDR1 ENHRY, CDR2 SYGVKD. Here the CDR3 reads CAISESAVDSPLHI. Written as DNA, the CDR3 is TGTGCCATCAGTGAGTCGGCAGTAGATTCACCCCTCCACATT.

The rearrangement joins TRBV5-1 to TRBJ2-7, with 7 bases fitting TRBD2. The CDR3 has 14 residues. Germline V gene data show CDR1 as SGHRS and CDR2 as YFSETQ. With V trimmed by 4 bases and J by 0 bases, 4 bases remained unmatched. CDR3: CASSQGTTSYEQYV. DNA for the CDR3: TGCGCCAGCAGCCAAGGGACTACCTCCTACGAGCAGTACGTC.

The CDR3 is CASSFGEPDTQYF. CDR3 bases: TGCGCCAGCAGCTTTGGGGAACCAGATACGCAGTATTTT. The V gene is TRBV5-1, the J gene TRBJ2-3; the D is unclear. The germline V gene encodes CDR1 SGHRS and CDR2 YFSETQ. The CDR3 is 13 amino acids. The V gene lost 2 bases and the J gene lost 4 bases, with 8 bases spanning the gap.

This clonotype showed up just a few times. This chain links TRBV28 with TRBJ2-6; D unclear. The V gene's germline CDR1 is MDHEN and CDR2 SYDVKM. The CDR3 has 14 amino acids. V shed 6 bases and J shed 1 base, with 7 bases lying between them. This CDR3 is CASSPQSGANVLTF. The CDR3 nucleotides read TGTGCCAGCAGCCCCCAATCTGGGGCCAACGTCCTGACTTTC.

This clonotype occurred many times. The rearrangement uses TRBV10-3 and TRBJ2-4, with D tentatively TRBD1 or TRBD2 (5 bases each). Trimming pared 4 bases from V and 1 base from J, leaving 14 bases between. The V gene's germline CDR1 is ENHRY and CDR2 SYGVKD. The CDR3 is made up of 16 amino acids. The CDR3 is CAISAWDERAKNIQYF. The CDR3 DNA is TGTGCCATCAGTGCTTGGGACGAGAGGGCCAAAAACATTCAGTACTTC.

This clonotype was seen more than once but under ten times. This chain joins TRBV6-2 or TRBV6-3 and TRBJ1-5; possibly TRBD1 for D (5 bases). Germline V CDR1 and CDR2: MNHEY, SVGEGT. This CDR3 has 19 residues. Trimming took 0 bases from V and 4 from J, leaving 22 bases between them. The CDR3 is CASSYSPGAAPVSNQPQHF. CDR3 DNA: TGTGCCAGCAGTTACTCCCCCGGGGCAGCTCCCGTTTCTAATCAGCCCCAGCATTTT.

The table lists this clonotype with a few counts. The chain uses TRBV6-2 or TRBV6-3 and TRBJ2-7; D might be TRBD2 (5 bases). With 5 bases removed from V and 5 bases from J, the gap between germline ends came to 10 bases. The CDR3 spans 12 residues. Germline V gene data show CDR1 as MNHEY and CDR2 as SVGEGT. This chain's CDR3 is CASSAGVNEQYV. CDR3 nucleotide sequence: TGTGCCAGCAGTGCCGGGGTGAACGAGCAGTACGTC.